This T cell receptor beta chain was observed in a study of cytomegalovirus exposure and HLA in healthy donors. Here immunoSEQ multiplex PCR was the method, and the copy in TCRdb shows in-frame clones only, minus some. The table includes 200,000 to 250,000 clones, approximately 86% detected once. Germline V gene lookup returns CDR1 MGHRA and CDR2 YSYEKL. Trimming took off 1 base at V and 8 bases at J, with 15 bases between the two ends. The length of the CDR3 is 15 residues. The source material was PBMCs. The sequence was obtained from a woman aged 18 to 35 in good health and CMV-seronegative. This rearrangement joins TRBV4-1 to TRBJ1-3, with D possibly TRBD1 on 5 matching bases. The CDR3 nucleotides are TGCGCCAGCAGCCAAGTTGACAGCCTGACCTACACCATATATTTT. Its translation: CASSQVDSLTYTIYF.